A selection of T cell receptor beta chains follows, all from one sample in a study of blood T cell repertoires in COVID-19. Generated by immunoSEQ multiplex PCR, the TCRdb table keeps only in-frame clones and is missing some. The sample contains roughly 26,000 clones, under 90% of which appear only once. The sample comprised peripheral blood. These receptors were taken from a human donor in a cohort sampled during active COVID-19. The CDR3 runs from the conserved cysteine through the conserved F or W. Each record gives: clone size, D gene, J gene, V gene, CDR3 protein, CDR3 DNA. The D gene is left open where the match is weak. Size is omitted from some rows. Given values are once, few, many or a class for expanded clones.

. | TRBD1 | TRBJ1-2 | TRBV27 | CASRSQLGTGSYGYTF | TGTGCCAGCAGGTCGCAACTCGGGACAGGGTCCTATGGCTACACCTTC
. | . | TRBJ2-1 | TRBV4-3 | CASSQDPDWSSYNEQFF | TGCGCCAGCAGCCAAGATCCCGACTGGAGCTCCTACAATGAGCAGTTCTTC
. | . | TRBJ2-2 | TRBV28 | CASSLDGVGGELFF | TGTGCCAGCAGTTTAGACGGGGTTGGCGGGGAGCTGTTTTTT
. | . | TRBJ1-1 | TRBV13 | CASSQDLGGAFF | TGTGCCAGCAGCCAAGACTTGGGGGGGGCTTTCTTT
. | . | TRBJ1-4 | TRBV7-2 | CASSTQSGGLGEKLFF | TGTGCCAGCAGCACCCAGAGCGGGGGGCTGGGTGAAAAACTGTTTTTT
. | TRBD2 | TRBJ2-5 | TRBV9 | CASSVGSGGAGETQYF | TGTGCCAGCAGCGTAGGGAGCGGGGGGGCCGGTGAGACCCAGTACTTC
once | TRBD1 | TRBJ1-4 | TRBV6-5 | CASSYSGTADEKLFF | TGTGCCAGCAGTTACTCCGGGACAGCGGATGAAAAACTGTTTTTT
once | TRBD2 | TRBJ2-3 | TRBV4-1 | CASSPRGAGVSADTQYF | TGCGCCAGCAGCCCCAGAGGAGCGGGAGTAAGTGCAGATACGCAGTATTTT
few | . | TRBJ2-7 | TRBV7-2 | CASSLALGGQYF | TGTGCCAGCAGCTTAGCGCTAGGGGGGCAGTACTTC
. | TRBD2 | TRBJ2-1 | TRBV6-6 | CASSTSGGFHNEQFF | TGTGCCAGCAGTACTAGCGGGGGGTTCCACAATGAGCAGTTCTTC
. | . | TRBJ1-5 | TRBV19 | CASSISDQPQHF | TGTGCCAGTAGTATTTCCGATCAGCCCCAGCATTTT
. | TRBD1 | TRBJ2-3 | TRBV2 | CASRRQGSTDTQYF | TGTGCCAGCAGGAGACAGGGGTCCACAGATACGCAGTATTTT
. | . | TRBJ1-6 | TRBV4-2 | CASSPIDSVGGTNSPLHF | TGTGCCAGCAGTCCAATTGACAGCGTAGGCGGTACTAATTCACCCCTCCACTTT
. | . | TRBJ1-5 | TRBV5-5 | CASSQKESSGNQPQHF | TGTGCCAGCAGCCAAAAAGAGTCTTCGGGCAATCAGCCCCAGCATTTT
. | TRBD2 | TRBJ2-7 | TRBV20-1 | CSASPTSGGARLYEQYF | TGCAGTGCTAGTCCGACTAGCGGGGGGGCAAGGCTGTACGAGCAGTACTTC
. | . | TRBJ1-1 | TRBV12-1 | CASSSQGQNEAFF | TGTGCCAGCAGCTCTCAGGGGCAAAATGAAGCTTTCTTT
. | TRBD1 | TRBJ1-2 | TRBV19 | CASTPKTGRYGYTF | TGTGCCAGTACACCAAAGACAGGGAGGTATGGCTACACCTTC
. | . | TRBJ2-1 | TRBV6-2/TRBV6-3 | CASSQRNEQFF | TGTGCCAGCAGCCAACGGAATGAGCAGTTCTTC